Listed below are T cell receptor beta chains from one sample, sequenced in a study of T cell repertoires in cytomegalovirus infection. TCRdb re-analysed the reads in MiXCR, keeping a single row per CDR3 protein. In the table there are about 55,000 distinct CDR3 sequences, over 15% of which are singletons. No antigens are known for them. This material consisted of CD8+ T cells from cultured PBMCs, taken from culture after CMV antigen stimulation. The receptors were gathered from a human donor in good health (CMV status not recorded). Some clones in this sample may be carry-over from other donors' samples. Each CDR3 is given with its conserved first and last residue. Each record gives: clone size, V gene, J gene, CDR3 protein. A clone size is listed for some rows: how often the clone was seen (once, few, many), or a class if it is expanded.

few	TRBV29-1	TRBJ1-2	CSARTGENYGYTF
.	TRBV6-6	TRBJ2-1	CASSYRGTGYNEQFF
.	TRBV12-3/TRBV12-4	TRBJ2-3	CASNLGGAKSDTQYF
few	TRBV6-1	TRBJ2-1	CATSDGRVLYNEQFF
.	TRBV28	TRBJ2-4	CASSPDNSAKNIQYF
few	TRBV4-1	TRBJ2-7	CASSQDLDRHYEQYF
.	TRBV28	TRBJ1-4	CASSPGPTNEKLFF
.	TRBV6-1	TRBJ2-7	CASSPRELYEQYF
.	TRBV7-2	TRBJ1-5	CASSLGRDGNQPQHF
few	TRBV7-7	TRBJ2-2	CASSPGTSGTITGELFF
.	TRBV11-2	TRBJ2-1	CASSLQVGAYNEQFF
few	TRBV29-1	TRBJ2-7	CSVEGRGGYEQYF
many	TRBV6-5	TRBJ2-3	CVTAGRHTDTQYF
.	TRBV7-9	TRBJ1-1	CASSLREGMNTEAFF
.	TRBV6-1	TRBJ2-3	CASSEALRASVHTDTQYF
.	TRBV28	TRBJ2-5	CASSTGLAVGDQETQYF
.	TRBV6-1	TRBJ1-6	CASSEAPDREVAPLHF
many	TRBV27	TRBJ2-2	CASSLLSVIGVTGELFF
.	TRBV7-2	TRBJ2-7	CASSPYSTSGGVEQYF
few	TRBV7-2	TRBJ1-5	CASSFHDSPDQPQHF
few	TRBV7-6	TRBJ1-5	CASSLENQPQHF
.	TRBV29-1	TRBJ1-1	CSVEDRGEAFF
few	TRBV10-2	TRBJ1-2	CASSEGVTALVNGYTF
few	TRBV7-8	TRBJ2-7	CASSRDREGYEQYF
few	TRBV7-9	TRBJ1-1	CAVPGQANTEAFF
.	TRBV7-8	TRBJ2-5	CASSLLQGGRETQYF
.	TRBV11-2	TRBJ1-2	CASSLGGGEGTPYTF
.	TRBV18	TRBJ1-1	CASSPPLGGNTEAFF
many	TRBV5-4	TRBJ1-1	CASSLRGLGSEAFF
.	TRBV10-3	TRBJ2-6	CAISEWASRAQDGANVLTF
few	TRBV5-4	TRBJ2-7	CASSRDSSSYEQYF
once	TRBV7-2	TRBJ2-7	CASSPLSYEQYF
.	TRBV2	TRBJ2-1	CASLTGKGYNEQFF
many	TRBV10-3	TRBJ2-7	CAISETGATYEQYF
.	TRBV10-3	TRBJ2-1	CAISGRGGLGEQFF
few	TRBV7-8	TRBJ1-5	CASSPEGSNQPQHF
.	TRBV12-3/TRBV12-4	TRBJ1-1	CASSRQTEAFF
.	TRBV7-2	TRBJ2-3	CASSLGLAGPKDTQYF
few	TRBV7-8	TRBJ2-7	CASSYRGSYEQYF